The rows below give T cell receptor beta chains drawn from one sample of a study of cytomegalovirus exposure and HLA in healthy donors. The assay was immunoSEQ multiplex PCR, and TCRdb's table has in-frame clones only and misses some. The sample lists 40,000 to 45,000 clones, around 65% occurring once. The material sequenced was PBMCs. The receptors stem from a human donor in good health. Each CDR3 is given with its conserved first and last residue. D genes are given only for firm matches. Expanded clones get a size class; other rows say once, few or many, or leave the size out.

CDR3: CSAGLAGGFNEQFF
DNA: TGCAGCGCGGGCCTAGCGGGGGGATTTAATGAGCAGTTCTTC
J: TRBJ2-1
size: few
D: TRBD2
V: TRBV29-1

CDR3: CASSLDRYTDTQYF
DNA: TGTGCCAGCAGCTTAGACAGATACACAGATACGCAGTATTTT
J: TRBJ2-3
size: NA
D: NA
V: TRBV7-3

CDR3: CASSLGNSLNQPQHF
DNA: TGTGCCAGCAGCTTAGGGAACAGCCTCAATCAGCCCCAGCATTTT
J: TRBJ1-5
size: NA
D: NA
V: TRBV7-2

CDR3: CAWSGIITDTQYF
DNA: TGTGCCTGGAGTGGTATTATCACAGATACGCAGTATTTT
J: TRBJ2-3
size: few
D: NA
V: TRBV30

CDR3: CSVAGGGSTSYEQYF
DNA: TGCAGCGTTGCGGGCGGGGGGTCGACCTCCTACGAGCAGTACTTC
J: TRBJ2-7
size: NA
D: TRBD2
V: TRBV29-1

CDR3: CASSGQFRGETQYF
DNA: TGCGCCAGCAGCGGACAGTTTAGGGGAGAGACCCAGTACTTC
J: TRBJ2-5
size: NA
D: NA
V: TRBV5-1

CDR3: CASRASGVYEQYF
DNA: TGTGCCAGCAGGGCTAGCGGGGTCTACGAGCAGTACTTC
J: TRBJ2-7
size: NA
D: TRBD2
V: TRBV25-1

CDR3: CASSRGTSGGFRGEQYF
DNA: TGCGCCAGCAGCCGAGGGACTAGCGGGGGCTTTCGGGGCGAGCAGTACTTC
J: TRBJ2-7
size: NA
D: TRBD2
V: TRBV4-3

CDR3: CAGKLIHRGQNYGYTF
DNA: TGTGCAGGAAAACTCATACACAGGGGCCAGAACTATGGCTACACCTTC
J: TRBJ1-2
size: NA
D: TRBD1
V: TRBV30

CDR3: CASSVESTGGYETQYF
DNA: TGTGCCAGCAGCGTAGAGTCGACAGGGGGTTATGAGACCCAGTACTTC
J: TRBJ2-5
size: NA
D: TRBD1
V: TRBV9

CDR3: CASSIAHPWEATESVDGYTF
DNA: TGCGCCAGCAGCATCGCCCACCCCTGGGAGGCTACAGAGTCCGTTGATGGCTACACCTTC
J: TRBJ1-2
size: NA
D: NA
V: TRBV5-1

CDR3: CAWSRYEQYF
DNA: TGTGCCTGGTCCCGGTACGAGCAGTACTTC
J: TRBJ2-7
size: NA
D: NA
V: TRBV30

CDR3: CASSQLGDKTGELFF
DNA: TGTGCCAGCAGCCAGTTAGGGGACAAAACCGGGGAGCTGTTTTTT
J: TRBJ2-2
size: NA
D: NA
V: TRBV4-2

CDR3: CASSTTGGGKLFF
DNA: TGTGCCAGCAGTACCACAGGGGGCGGAAAACTGTTTTTT
J: TRBJ1-4
size: once
D: TRBD1
V: TRBV6-5

CDR3: CASSRGGNGYTF
DNA: TGTGCCAGTAGTCGAGGAGGGAATGGCTACACCTTC
J: TRBJ1-2
size: NA
D: NA
V: TRBV19

CDR3: CASSDRGLPDTQYF
DNA: TGTGCCAGCAGCGATAGGGGTTTGCCAGATACGCAGTATTTT
J: TRBJ2-3
size: NA
D: NA
V: TRBV6-5

CDR3: CASSVEETQYF
DNA: TGTGCCAGCAGTGTCGAAGAGACCCAGTACTTC
J: TRBJ2-5
size: few
D: NA
V: TRBV2

CDR3: CSVVPAGGVEQYF
DNA: TGCAGCGTTGTTCCGGCAGGGGGCGTTGAGCAGTACTTC
J: TRBJ2-7
size: NA
D: TRBD1
V: TRBV29-1

CDR3: CASSTWTENQPQHF
DNA: TGTGCCAGCAGTACATGGACAGAAAATCAGCCCCAGCATTTT
J: TRBJ1-5
size: NA
D: NA
V: TRBV2

CDR3: CASSVGPGGYEQYF
DNA: TGTGCCAGCAGCGTAGGCCCAGGCGGGTACGAGCAGTACTTC
J: TRBJ2-7
size: few
D: NA
V: TRBV9